This T cell receptor (beta chain) was recorded in a study of shared clonotypes between healthy human individuals. Study at large: The cohort had two women and a few men, ages 18 to 49.

This CDR3 comprises 14 residues. The germline V gene has CDR1 SQVTM and CDR2 ANQGSEA. V dropped 1 base and J dropped 8 bases, with 15 bases sitting between them. Each PCR replicate from the sorted subsets contained about 200 ng DNA, which is some 32,000 T cell genomes. The table came from immunoSEQ multiplex PCR; TCRdb's copy has only in-frame clones and leaves some out. The sample includes about 590,000 clones, roughly 95% of them seen just once. The naive CD8 population came from CD45RO-negative cells selected for CCR7, without terminally differentiated effector memory CD45RA+ cells. Study-wide findings and caveats: Generation probability values for non-shared clonotypes were lower than those for clonotypes shared by all four donors.

Regarding this clone: Its antigen is undetermined.

The sequenced material came from naive CD8+ T cells sorted from blood. The TCR comes from a woman aged 25 to 39 in good health. This chain links TRBV29-1 with TRBJ2-1, with D possibly TRBD1 on 6 matching bases. This chain's CDR3 is CSVEAGAYNYEQFF. The DNA for the CDR3 is TGCAGCGTTGAAGCAGGGGCTTATAATTATGAGCAGTTCTTC.